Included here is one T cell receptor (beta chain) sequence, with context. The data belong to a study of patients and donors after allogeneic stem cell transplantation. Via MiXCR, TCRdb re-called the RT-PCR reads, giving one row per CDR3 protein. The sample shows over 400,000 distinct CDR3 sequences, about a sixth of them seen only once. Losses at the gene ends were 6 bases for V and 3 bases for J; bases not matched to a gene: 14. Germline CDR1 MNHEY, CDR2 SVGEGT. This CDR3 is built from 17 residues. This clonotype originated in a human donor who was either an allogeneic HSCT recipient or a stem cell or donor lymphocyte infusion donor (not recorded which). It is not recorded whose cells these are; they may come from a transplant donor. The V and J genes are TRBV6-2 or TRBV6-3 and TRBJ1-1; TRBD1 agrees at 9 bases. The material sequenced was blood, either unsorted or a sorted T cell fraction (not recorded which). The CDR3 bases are TGTGCCAGCAGAAAACAACGGACAGGGGACAGACACACTGAAGCTTTCTTT. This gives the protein CASRKQRTGDRHTEAFF.